The 6 T cell receptor beta chains given below trace back to one sample, sequenced in a study of OX40 agonist ivuxolimab in advanced cancers. Method: immunoSEQ multiplex PCR; TCRdb's copy keeps in-frame clones and lacks some. The sample has 90,000 to 100,000 clones, 70% to 90% seen once. The material was CD4+ or CD8+ T cells sorted from blood, obtained in a trial of the OX40 agonist ivuxolimab. Source of these receptors: an adult with an advanced solid tumor such as melanoma, head and neck, liver or kidney cancer.

The genes are TRBV7-2 and TRBJ1-4; a weak D match, TRBD1 (6 bases). This CDR3 is built from 13 residues. The V end was cut by 6 bases, the J end by 3 bases, with 8 bases between. Germline CDR1 SGHTA, CDR2 FQGNSA. The CDR3: CASRGQSNEKLFF. CDR3 DNA: TGTGCCAGCAGAGGACAGTCTAATGAAAAACTGTTTTTT.

The chain employs TRBV5-4 and TRBJ1-3, with D hard to call. This CDR3 has 15 residues. Germline loops: CDR1 SGHNT, CDR2 YYREEE (reference sequence). Trimming took off 4 bases at V and 0 bases at J, with 11 bases between the two ends. DNA for the CDR3: TGTGCCAGCAGCCTCAACCGCGACTCTGGAAACACCATATATTTT. It is translated as CASSLNRDSGNTIYF.

The chain joins TRBV10-3 to TRBJ2-1; TRBD1 agrees at 7 bases. The ends lost 4 bases at V and 4 bases at J; junction bases unmatched: 7. The CDR3 length is 15 residues. Germline loops: CDR1 ENHRY, CDR2 SYGVKD. This CDR3 is CAISGPGQIYNEQFF. The CDR3 region has the DNA TGTGCCATCAGTGGACCGGGACAGATATACAATGAGCAGTTCTTC.

The CDR3 region has the DNA TGCGCCAGCAGCCCGGACAGTTACACCGGGGAGCTGTTTTTT. Translation gives CASSPDSYTGELFF. The chain is built from TRBV5-1 and TRBJ2-2; D may be TRBD1 (6 bases). The CDR3 spans 14 residues. Trimming left V 4 bases short and J 3 bases short, with 10 bases between. Germline V gene lookup returns CDR1 SGHRS and CDR2 YFSETQ.

The chain couples TRBV14 to TRBJ1-6; D uncertain. This CDR3 has 12 residues. CDR1 is SGHDN, CDR2 FVKESK, per germline. V was shortened by 4 bases and J by 10 bases, with 8 bases between the two germline ends. Here the CDR3 DNA reads TGTGCCAGCAGCCCAGGTGAATCACCCCTCCACTTT. It codes for CASSPGESPLHF.

V and J are TRBV4-2 and TRBJ2-7; TRBD1 or TRBD2 may be the D gene (5 bases each). V lost 2 bases to trimming and J lost 6 bases, with 8 bases between them. The germline CDR1 and CDR2 sequences are LGHNA and YNFKEQ. The CDR3 has 12 amino acids. CDR3 sequence (DNA): TGTGCCAGCAGCCAAATGGGGGTCGAGCAGTACTTC. It encodes CASSQMGVEQYF.